This T cell receptor beta chain comes out of a study of cytomegalovirus exposure and HLA in healthy donors. Findings of the study overall: Later work showed greater clonal expansion in HLA-associated TCR beta chains than in equally common others. Earlier results showed most TCR beta V segments being productive about 87% or about 30% of the time. Later on, an analysis tied approximately 15,000 TCR beta sequences to HLA alleles at 0.05 false discovery rate. Several V segments, TRBV6-2 and TRBV6-3 among them, could not be told apart and were dropped.

For this clone: Its antigen is still unknown.

CDR3 size: 14 residues. Germline V gene data show CDR1 as MGHRA and CDR2 as YSYEKL. Trimming took off 3 bases at V and 4 bases at J, with 7 bases between the two ends. It was with 60 Vbeta and 13 Jbeta primers that the PCR ran. Produced via immunoSEQ multiplex PCR; TCRdb's table is partial and in-frame only. The repertoire holds 90,000 to 140,000 clones, with over 75% as singletons. This sequence originates from a woman aged 40 to 55 in good health and CMV-seropositive. This chain connects TRBV4-1 to TRBJ1-6; possibly TRBD1 for D (5 bases). Sample: PBMCs. The CDR3 bases are TGCGCCAGCAGCCAGACAGTATATAATTCACCCCTCCACTTT. Its translation: CASSQTVYNSPLHF.